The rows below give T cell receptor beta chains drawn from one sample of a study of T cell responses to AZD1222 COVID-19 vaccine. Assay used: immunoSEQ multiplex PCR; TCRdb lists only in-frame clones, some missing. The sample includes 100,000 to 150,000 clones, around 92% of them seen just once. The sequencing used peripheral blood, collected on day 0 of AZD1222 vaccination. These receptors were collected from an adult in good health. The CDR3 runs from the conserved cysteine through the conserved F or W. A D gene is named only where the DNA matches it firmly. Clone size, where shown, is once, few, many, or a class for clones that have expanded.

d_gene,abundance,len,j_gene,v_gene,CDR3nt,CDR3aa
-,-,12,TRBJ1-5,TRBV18,TGTGCCAGCTCCACCCCCAACGTTCCCCAGCATTTT,CASSTPNVPQHF
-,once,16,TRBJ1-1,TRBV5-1,TGCGCCAGCAGCTTGGAGGCAGGTAACATGAACACTGAAGCTTTCTTT,CASSLEAGNMNTEAFF
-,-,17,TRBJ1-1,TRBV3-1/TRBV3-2,TGTGCCAGCAGCCAAGATAGTACCAGGAAGCTGAACACTGAAGCTTTCTTT,CASSQDSTRKLNTEAFF
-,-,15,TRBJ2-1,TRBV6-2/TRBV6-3,TGTGCCAGCAGTTACTACCGGGACAACCTCAATGAGCAGTTCTTC,CASSYYRDNLNEQFF
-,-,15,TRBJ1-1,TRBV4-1,TGCGCCAGCAGCCAAGAACAGCCCCCGGGGACTGAAGCTTTCTTT,CASSQEQPPGTEAFF
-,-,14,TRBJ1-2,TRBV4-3,TGCGCCAGCAGCCAAGAAACAGATGGCTATGGCTACACCTTC,CASSQETDGYGYTF
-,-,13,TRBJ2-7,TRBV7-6,TGTGCCAGCAGCGAGAGGGAGCCCTACGAGCAGTACTTC,CASSEREPYEQYF
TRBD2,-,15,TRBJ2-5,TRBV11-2,TGTGCCAGCGGCTACGGGACTAGCGGGGGAGAGACCCAGTACTTC,CASGYGTSGGETQYF
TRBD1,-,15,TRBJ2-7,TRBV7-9,TGTGCCAGCAGCTTAGTGGGGACAGGGGTACACGAGCAGTACTTC,CASSLVGTGVHEQYF
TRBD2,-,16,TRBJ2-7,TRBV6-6,TGTGCCAGCACAAAAGGGGTCGGGACTACCTCCTACGAGCAGTACTTC,CASTKGVGTTSYEQYF
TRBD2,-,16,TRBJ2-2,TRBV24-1,TGTGCCACCAGTGATTTCGGCGGGAGAACGGTCGGGGAGCTGTTTTTT,CATSDFGGRTVGELFF
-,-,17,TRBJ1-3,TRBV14,TGTGCCAGCAGCCAAGTCCCGATACAGGGTCCTGGAAACACCATATATTTT,CASSQVPIQGPGNTIYF
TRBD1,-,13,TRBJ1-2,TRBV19,TGTGCCAGTAGGCGGACAGGGAAATATGGCTACACCTTC,CASRRTGKYGYTF
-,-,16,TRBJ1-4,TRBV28,TGTGCCAGCAGCCCATCGGAGGCCAGGTTTAATGAAAAACTGTTTTTT,CASSPSEARFNEKLFF
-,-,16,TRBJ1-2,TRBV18,TGTGCCAGCTCACCATACGAAATTCCGACAGGCTATGGCTACACCTTC,CASSPYEIPTGYGYTF
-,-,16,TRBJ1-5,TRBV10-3,TGTGCCATCAGTCGGGGAGAGGGCTATAGCAATCAGCCCCAGCATTTT,CAISRGEGYSNQPQHF
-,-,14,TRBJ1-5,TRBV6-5,TGTGCCAGCAGCCCGGGGGGCTTAAACCAGCCCCAGCATTTT,CASSPGGLNQPQHF
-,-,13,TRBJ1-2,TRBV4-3,TGCGCCAGCAGCCAGCTACAGGGTCGTGGCTACACCTTC,CASSQLQGRGYTF
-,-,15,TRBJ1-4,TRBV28,TGTGCCAGCAGTCCTCCTGGACGGGGTAATGAAAAACTGTTTTTT,CASSPPGRGNEKLFF
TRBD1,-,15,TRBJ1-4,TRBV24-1,TGTGCCACCAGCCTTTCCGGGACAGGGAATGAAAAACTGTTTTTT,CATSLSGTGNEKLFF
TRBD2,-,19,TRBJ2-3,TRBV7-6,TGTGCCAGCAGCTTTGTCCCGGGACTAGCGTCAAGGCCCCCAGATACGCAGTATTTT,CASSFVPGLASRPPDTQYF
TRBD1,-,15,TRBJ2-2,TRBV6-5,TGTGCCAGCACCGAAGGACAGGCTTACACCGGGGAGCTGTTTTTT,CASTEGQAYTGELFF
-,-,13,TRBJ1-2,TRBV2,TGTGCCAGCAGTGCGCGGGGGAACTATGGCTACACCTTC,CASSARGNYGYTF
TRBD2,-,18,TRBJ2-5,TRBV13,TGTGCCAGCAGGGGTAGCGGGAGCGAGGGCCCAAGGTGGGAGACCCAGTACTTC,CASRGSGSEGPRWETQYF
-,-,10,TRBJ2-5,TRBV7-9,TGTGCCAGCAGCGAGGAGACCCAGTACTTC,CASSEETQYF
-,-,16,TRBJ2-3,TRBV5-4,TGTGCCAGCAGCTTGGGGGTCGGACAGAGCACAGATACGCAGTATTTT,CASSLGVGQSTDTQYF
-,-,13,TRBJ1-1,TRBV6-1,TGTGCCAGCAGTGAAGTCCTGAACACTGAAGCTTTCTTT,CASSEVLNTEAFF
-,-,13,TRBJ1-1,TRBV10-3,TGTGCCACCTCGGACACCATGAACACTGAAGCTTTCTTT,CATSDTMNTEAFF
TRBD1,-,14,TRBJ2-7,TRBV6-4,TGTGCCAGCAGTGACGGGACAGGACCCTACGAGCAGTACTTC,CASSDGTGPYEQYF
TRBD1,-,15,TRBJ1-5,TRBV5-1,TGCGCCAGCAGCTTGGGGGGACAGGGCTATCAGCCCCAGCATTTT,CASSLGGQGYQPQHF
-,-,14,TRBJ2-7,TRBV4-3,TGCGCCAGCAGCCAAGATACAAATCCCTACGAGCAGTACTTC,CASSQDTNPYEQYF
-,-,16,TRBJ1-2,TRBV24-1,TGTGCCACCAGTGCAAGGCCGGCGCGGCCGGGGGTGGGCTACACCTTC,CATSARPARPGVGYTF
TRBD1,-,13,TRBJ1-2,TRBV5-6,TGTGCCAGCAGCCGGGACAGTCTCTATGGCTACACCTTC,CASSRDSLYGYTF
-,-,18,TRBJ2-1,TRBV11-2,TGTGCCAGCAGCGAAGAACCCCCAGGGGGGTCGATGCTTGATGAGCAGTTCTTC,CASSEEPPGGSMLDEQFF
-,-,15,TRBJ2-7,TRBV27,TGTGCCAGCAGTTTGTCGGGACACAGCTCCTACGAGCAGTACTTC,CASSLSGHSSYEQYF
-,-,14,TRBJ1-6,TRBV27,TGTGCCAGCAGTTTAGTGCAGGGGCAATCACCCCTCCACTTT,CASSLVQGQSPLHF
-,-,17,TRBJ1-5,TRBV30,TGTGCCTGGAGTAACGAGCAGTATGTTGTGAGCAATCAGCCCCAGCATTTT,CAWSNEQYVVSNQPQHF
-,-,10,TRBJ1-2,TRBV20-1,TGCAGTGCGTGGGAGGTTGGCTACACCTTC,CSAWEVGYTF
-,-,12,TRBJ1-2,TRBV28,TGTGCCAGCAGGCCACAGGGCCCTGGCTACACCTTC,CASRPQGPGYTF
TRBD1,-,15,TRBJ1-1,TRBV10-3,TGTGCCATCAGTGGGGGACAGGGGGCCGGTACTGAAGCTTTCTTT,CAISGGQGAGTEAFF
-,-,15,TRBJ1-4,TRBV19,TGTGCCAGTATCGGAGGGAAGGGCTTTGGGGAAAAACTGTTTTTT,CASIGGKGFGEKLFF